This TCR beta chain is from a study of shared clonotypes between healthy human individuals. Here immunoSEQ multiplex PCR was the method, and the copy in TCRdb shows in-frame clones only, minus some. The sample shows nearly 2 million clones, roughly 95% of them seen only once. Naive CD8 cells lacked CD45RO, underwent positive selection for CCR7 and left out terminally differentiated effector memory CD45RA+ cells. The sample consisted of naive CD8+ T cells sorted from blood. The TCR originated in a man between 18 and 35 years old in good health.

CDR3 coding DNA: TGTGCCAGCGGGGGCACCTCCTACGAGCAGTACTTC. The encoded protein is CASGGTSYEQYF. J is TRBJ2-7 and V is TRBV7-9, with D possibly being TRBD1 (6 bases). Trimming cost V 8 bases and J 0 bases, with 8 bases left between them. Germline V gene data show CDR1 as SEHNR and CDR2 as FQNEAQ (reference sequence). This CDR3 contains 12 residues.